This T cell receptor beta chain stems from a study of T cell responses to AZD1222 COVID-19 vaccine. The data were produced by immunoSEQ multiplex PCR, yet TCRdb's version contains in-frame clones alone and is incomplete. The table shows about 100,000 clones, with approximately 88% occurring only once. Germline assignment: CDR1 KGHSH and CDR2 LQKENI. Trimming left V 0 bases short and J 0 bases short, with 6 bases between. The CDR3 contains 16 residues. This clone was recorded only once. Sequenced here: peripheral blood, sampled on day 0 of AZD1222 vaccination. The gene calls are TRBV18 and TRBJ2-6; D unresolved. The receptor's source is an adult in good health. The CDR3: CASSPPAGSGANVLTF. DNA of the CDR3: TGTGCCAGCTCACCACCGGCCGGCTCTGGGGCCAACGTCCTGACTTTC. The whole variable domain, filled in from reference TRBV18 and TRBJ2-6, reads NAGVMQNPRHLVRRRGQEARLRCSPMKGHSHVYWYRQLPEEGLKFMVYLQKENIIDESGMPKERFSAEFPKEGPSILRIQQVVRGDSAAYFCASSPPAGSGANVLTFGAGSRLTVL.